This is a list of T cell receptor beta chains from one sample in a study of tumor T cells in aggressive B-cell lymphoma. The assay was immunoSEQ multiplex PCR, and TCRdb's table has in-frame clones only and misses some. The table shows approximately 840 clones, with over 60% occurring only once. The sample consisted of tumor tissue. These receptors were obtained from an adult with diffuse large B cell lymphoma. The conserved cysteine and the conserved F or W are not part of the CDR3 here.

v_gene	CDR3aa
TRBV11-2	ASSLVSGQGGEQY
TRBV9	ASSVAPRGYTEAF